This entry lists 8 T cell receptor beta chains sequenced from one sample in a study of T cells in Graves' hyperthyroidism and ophthalmopathy (dated by TCRdb to the late 2010s). Libraries were built with multiplex PCR. The run used an Illumina HiSeq 2000. Amplification of TCR beta CDR3 regions was carried out from RNA transcripts. A first-round RT-PCR of the TCR CDR3 used the HTBI primer set with the Qiagen OneStep RT-PCR kit. In-frame beta chains were kept once TCRdb had trimmed the public reads at Q25 with fastp and called clones with MiXCR. For every CDR3 protein sequence, its rows merge into one entry that carries the most common genes and DNA. In this sample the table shows about 640,000 distinct CDR3 sequences, around 20% of which occur a single time. About 35% of the sample is in the top ten clones. Source material: blood. These TCRs come from a man aged 30 to 39 with Graves' ophthalmopathy.

V is TRBV24-1 and J is TRBJ2-2, with D perhaps assigned TRBD1 or TRBD2 (6 bases each). Germline CDR1 reads KGHDR; CDR2 reads SFDVKD. The length of the CDR3 is 14 residues. The V end lost 5 bases, the J end lost 4 bases, and 10 bases lay between the germline ends. CDR3 DNA: TGTGCCACCAGTGCGGGGGCAATCACCGGGGAGCTGTTTTTT. Protein sequence: CATSAGAITGELFF.

This clonotype was detected once. The V call is TRBV20-1, the J call TRBJ1-2; no clear D gene. Germline-derived CDR1 and CDR2 are DFQATT and SNEGSKA (reference sequence). Trimming removed 1 base at V and 5 bases at J, with 14 bases between. The CDR3 contains 14 residues. Here the CDR3 reads CSARVARTPYGYTF. CDR3 DNA: TGCAGTGCTAGAGTAGCCAGGACCCCATATGGCTACACCTTC.

Points on this clonotype: The germline gene is not matched at one end of the junction; a read error may be the cause. V usage is TRBV28 and J usage is TRBJ2-4, with 10 bases that match TRBD2. Germline assignment: CDR1 MDHEN and CDR2 SYDVKM. This CDR3 is 20 amino acids long. The CDR3 reads CASSFPWSSGRGVDKDIQYF. The CDR3 DNA sequence: TGTGCCAGCAGTTTCCCCTGGTCTAGCGGGAGAGGAGTGGACAAAGACATTCAGTACTTC. The full variable domain, in which reference TRBV28 and TRBJ2-4 provide the parts outside the CDR3, is DVKVTQSSRYLVKRTGEKVFLECVQDMDHENMFWYRQDPGLGLRLIYFSYDVKMKEKGDIPEGYSVSREKKERFSLILESASTNQTSMYLCASSFPWSSGRGVDKDIQYFGAGTRLSVL.

This clonotype was detected only a few times. The V call is TRBV7-9, the J call TRBJ1-5; D is uncertain. The germline gives CDR1 SEHNR, CDR2 FQNEAQ (reference sequence). There are 15 residues in the CDR3. V shed 5 bases and J shed 4 bases, with 15 bases lying between them. The CDR3 protein is CASSQSNYKNQPQHF. In DNA form, the CDR3 reads TGTGCCAGCAGCCAGTCTAACTACAAAAATCAGCCCCAGCATTTT. The full variable domain, its missing parts supplied by reference TRBV7-9 and TRBJ1-5, is DTGVSQNPRHKITKRGQNVTFRCDPISEHNRLYWYRQTLGQGPEFLTYFQNEAQLEKSRLLSDRFSAERPKGSFSTLEIQRTEQGDSAMYLCASSQSNYKNQPQHFGDGTRLSIL.

V gene TRBV6-2 or TRBV6-3 combines with J gene TRBJ1-2, with no clear D. The V and J ends lost 7 bases and 8 bases respectively, with 11 bases between them. This CDR3 is built from 11 residues. Germline CDR1 is MNHEY and CDR2 is SVGEGT. For the CDR3, the DNA is TGTGCCAGCATCGACTTCCAGGGCTACACCTTC. It encodes CASIDFQGYTF.

At least ten counts were recorded for this clonotype. This rearrangement joins TRBV6-1 to TRBJ1-1; possible D gene TRBD1, 5 bases. Germline V lookup: CDR1 MNHNS, CDR2 SASEGT. The CDR3 has 15 residues. V was clipped by 8 bases and J by 5 bases, with 21 bases between them. CDR3 sequence reads: CASSRATGRGTEAFF. For the CDR3, the DNA is TGTGCCAGCTCGAGGGCGACGGGGAGGGGTACTGAAGCTTTCTTT.

The rearrangement joins TRBV7-2 to TRBJ2-2, with 10 positions matching TRBD2. Trimming at V came to 5 bases and at J to 4 bases, leaving 4 bases not matched to a gene. Germline V CDR1 and CDR2: SGHTA, FQGNSA. The CDR3 is made up of 15 amino acids. CDR3 amino acids: CASSITSGTTGELFF. In DNA, the CDR3 is TGTGCCAGCAGCATAACTAGCGGGACCACCGGGGAGCTGTTTTTT.

This clonotype was counted at least ten times. J is TRBJ2-1 and V is TRBV7-2; 9 bases are shared with TRBD1. The V gene's germline CDR1 is SGHTA and CDR2 FQGNSA. This CDR3 is 15 amino acids long. V lost 2 bases, J lost 8 bases, and 7 bases stayed unmatched. The CDR3 DNA reads TGTGCCAGCAGCTTAATGGGGACAGGGAAGGATGAGCAGTTCTTC. The encoded protein is CASSLMGTGKDEQFF. The full variable domain, its missing parts supplied by reference TRBV7-2 and TRBJ2-1, is GAGVSQSPSNKVTEKGKDVELRCDPISGHTALYWYRQSLGQGLEFLIYFQGNSAPDKSGLPSDRFSAERTGGSVSTLTIQRTQQEDSAVYLCASSLMGTGKDEQFFGPGTRLTVL.